This paragraph covers one TCR beta chain sequence. The data originate from a study of OX40 agonist ivuxolimab in advanced cancers. This CDR3 contains 15 residues. Trimming removed 10 bases from V and 0 bases from J, with 18 bases in between. Germline V gene data show CDR1 as LGHNA and CDR2 as YNFKEQ. The assay was immunoSEQ multiplex PCR, and TCRdb's table has in-frame clones only and misses some. The profile shows 50,000 or so clones, roughly 85% of them singletons. This sample comprised CD4+ or CD8+ T cells sorted from blood, obtained in a trial of the OX40 agonist ivuxolimab. The source is an adult with an advanced solid tumor such as melanoma, head and neck, liver or kidney cancer. The chain couples TRBV4-2 to TRBJ1-1; D gene ambiguous. The CDR3 nucleotides are TGTGCCACCCTGACGGGCAGCCCAATGAACACTGAAGCTTTCTTT. This gives the protein CATLTGSPMNTEAFF.